The rows below give T cell receptor beta chains drawn from one sample of a study of blood T cell repertoires in COVID-19. Clones were sequenced by immunoSEQ multiplex PCR, and TCRdb holds only the in-frame ones, with some missing. The repertoire has hundreds of thousands of clones, 90% to 95% of them found once; the top ten carry roughly 3.3%. Sequencing was carried out using peripheral blood. The receptors stem from a woman between 18 and 29 years old who had recovered from COVID-19. Both conserved end residues are part of each CDR3. A D gene is named only where the DNA matches it firmly. Size is omitted from some rows. Given values are once, few, many or a class for expanded clones.

-	-	TRBJ2-5	TRBV7-8	13	CASSLGGVETQYF	TGTGCCAGCAGCTTAGGGGGAGTGGAGACCCAGTACTTC
TRBD1	-	TRBJ1-2	TRBV19	14	CASRAQGQVDGYTF	TGTGCCAGTAGGGCCCAGGGACAGGTTGATGGCTACACCTTC
-	-	TRBJ1-5	TRBV12-3/TRBV12-4	12	CASSPGSRPQHF	TGTGCCAGCAGTCCGGGTAGCAGGCCCCAGCATTTT
TRBD2	-	TRBJ2-1	TRBV3-1/TRBV3-2	15	CASSQALADYNEQFF	TGTGCCAGCAGCCAAGCGCTAGCGGACTACAATGAGCAGTTCTTC
TRBD2	-	TRBJ2-5	TRBV11-2	16	CASSLDPSGNFETQYF	TGTGCCAGCAGCTTAGACCCTAGCGGGAATTTTGAGACCCAGTACTTC
-	-	TRBJ2-5	TRBV7-8	14	CASSQYGLKETQYF	TGTGCCAGCAGCCAGTATGGGCTCAAAGAGACCCAGTACTTC
-	-	TRBJ2-3	TRBV7-2	13	CASSLARQGSQYF	TGTGCCAGCAGCTTAGCGCGTCAGGGGTCGCAGTATTTT
TRBD1	-	TRBJ2-1	TRBV11-3	15	CASSAGQDSYNEQFF	TGTGCCAGCAGCGCAGGACAGGACTCCTACAATGAGCAGTTCTTC
TRBD1	-	TRBJ1-2	TRBV18	14	CASSPIGTGVGYTF	TGTGCCAGCTCACCTATCGGGACAGGGGTTGGCTACACCTTC
TRBD1	few	TRBJ1-1	TRBV7-9	15	CASSGRWDRGTEAFF	TGTGCCAGCAGCGGAAGATGGGACAGGGGAACTGAAGCTTTCTTT
TRBD1	once	TRBJ2-1	TRBV5-1	15	CASETGGTTGNEQFF	TGCGCCAGTGAGACAGGGGGCACTACGGGGAATGAGCAGTTCTTC
-	-	TRBJ2-1	TRBV7-2	15	CASSLAKASFNEQFF	TGTGCCAGCAGCTTAGCGAAGGCTAGTTTCAATGAGCAGTTCTTC
-	-	TRBJ1-1	TRBV19	15	CASQKGRVGNTEAFF	TGTGCCAGTCAGAAAGGCAGGGTAGGAAACACTGAAGCTTTCTTT
-	-	TRBJ1-2	TRBV12-5	15	CASGPNRALGYGYTF	TGTGCTAGTGGCCCGAACAGGGCTTTGGGCTATGGCTACACCTTC
TRBD1	-	TRBJ2-2	TRBV27	18	CASSLSWTGAFNTGELFF	TGTGCCAGCAGTTTATCGTGGACAGGAGCGTTTAACACCGGGGAGCTGTTTTTT
TRBD1	-	TRBJ1-3	TRBV7-8	16	CASSLGGRRSGNTIYF	TGTGCCAGCAGCCTAGGGGGCAGGCGGTCTGGAAACACCATATATTTT
-	-	TRBJ2-5	TRBV7-2	15	CASSPLAASPETQYF	TGTGCCAGCAGCCCCCTGGCGGCCTCGCCAGAGACCCAGTACTTC
-	-	TRBJ1-2	TRBV18	15	CASSTGSPVSSGYTF	TGTGCCAGCTCTACCGGGTCCCCGGTTTCGTCTGGCTACACCTTC
TRBD2	-	TRBJ2-1	TRBV4-2	16	CASSQGLAGIHNEQFF	TGTGCCAGCAGCCAAGGCCTAGCGGGAATCCACAATGAGCAGTTCTTC
TRBD2	-	TRBJ2-1	TRBV13	17	CASSYLAGGIIYNEQFF	TGTGCCAGCAGCTACCTAGCGGGAGGGATCATTTACAATGAGCAGTTCTTC
-	-	TRBJ1-1	TRBV25-1	17	CASSEWRVQGGSTEAFF	TGTGCCAGCAGTGAATGGAGGGTACAGGGAGGGAGCACTGAAGCTTTCTTT
-	-	TRBJ1-1	TRBV3-1/TRBV3-2	12	CASSQGPAEAFF	TGTGCCAGCAGCCAAGGGCCCGCTGAAGCTTTCTTT
TRBD2	-	TRBJ2-2	TRBV4-3	16	CASSQLPGLNTGELFF	TGCGCCAGCAGCCAGTTACCGGGACTAAACACCGGGGAGCTGTTTTTT
-	-	TRBJ2-3	TRBV7-6	16	CASSLGHRLSTDTQYF	TGTGCCAGCAGCTTAGGGCACCGATTATCCACAGATACGCAGTATTTT
-	-	TRBJ2-5	TRBV11-3	14	CASSPRDSQETQYF	TGTGCCAGCAGCCCGCGGGACAGCCAAGAGACCCAGTACTTC
TRBD1	-	TRBJ1-1	TRBV2	16	CASSGGQGAVWTEAFF	TGTGCCAGCAGTGGGGGACAGGGGGCGGTGTGGACTGAAGCTTTCTTT
TRBD1	-	TRBJ2-1	TRBV7-2	18	CASSDSFPGTGVYNEQFF	TGTGCCAGCAGCGACAGTTTCCCCGGGACAGGGGTATACAATGAGCAGTTCTTC
TRBD2	few	TRBJ2-2	TRBV5-4	15	CASSRGLAGTGELFF	TGTGCCAGCAGCCGGGGACTAGCGGGGACCGGGGAGCTGTTTTTT
-	-	TRBJ1-5	TRBV11-2	18	CASSLEVRSGVSNQPQHF	TGTGCCAGCAGCTTAGAGGTTCGGTCAGGGGTTAGCAATCAGCCCCAGCATTTT
-	-	TRBJ1-1	TRBV30	11	CAWSALTEAFF	TGTGCCTGGAGTGCCCTTACTGAAGCTTTCTTT
TRBD1	-	TRBJ1-5	TRBV6-2/TRBV6-3	16	CASSYRGQGSNQPQHF	TGTGCCAGCAGTTACCGCGGACAGGGAAGCAATCAGCCCCAGCATTTT
-	-	TRBJ1-2	TRBV4-3	16	CASSQARGQTLYGYTF	TGCGCCAGCAGCCAGGCCCGAGGACAGACCCTCTATGGCTACACCTTC
TRBD2	few	TRBJ2-2	TRBV6-4	13	CASSEREAGELFF	TGTGCCAGCAGTGAGCGGGAGGCCGGGGAGCTGTTTTTT
TRBD2	-	TRBJ2-3	TRBV13	15	CASSAGGRRTDTQYF	TGTGCCAGCAGCGCGGGAGGGCGAAGGACAGATACGCAGTATTTT
TRBD1	-	TRBJ2-3	TRBV5-8	16	CASSLGMTGTIDTQYF	TGTGCCAGCAGCTTGGGTATGACAGGGACGATAGATACGCAGTATTTT
-	-	TRBJ1-1	TRBV2	14	CASSVYGANTEAFF	TGTGCCAGCAGTGTCTATGGGGCGAACACTGAAGCTTTCTTT
TRBD1	-	TRBJ1-2	TRBV15	15	CATSRADRVNYGYTF	TGTGCCACCAGCAGGGCGGACAGGGTTAACTATGGCTACACCTTC
TRBD1	-	TRBJ2-2	TRBV6-5	16	CASSYSTGANTGELFF	TGTGCCAGCAGTTACTCGACAGGGGCGAACACCGGGGAGCTGTTTTTT
-	-	TRBJ2-1	TRBV5-4	16	CASSSPRGDGYNEQFF	TGTGCCAGCAGCTCCCCCAGGGGGGACGGCTACAATGAGCAGTTCTTC
-	-	TRBJ1-2	TRBV7-9	15	CASSLYEDKTAGYTF	TGTGCCAGCAGCTTATATGAGGACAAGACCGCTGGCTACACCTTC
-	-	TRBJ1-5	TRBV18	17	CASSPRQFYGPNQPQHF	TGTGCCAGCTCACCACGCCAATTCTATGGTCCTAATCAGCCCCAGCATTTT
TRBD2	-	TRBJ2-1	TRBV7-9	13	CASQRREVYEQFF	TGTGCCAGCCAAAGGCGGGAGGTCTATGAGCAGTTCTTC